The present TCR beta chain was sequenced within a study of OX40 agonist ivuxolimab in advanced cancers. Notes on the research overall: Ivuxolimab was a fully human IgG2 agonistic monoclonal antibody targeting the costimulatory receptor OX40 (CD134). Prior anti-PD-1, anti-PD-L1 or anti-CTLA-4 therapy was permitted, and 30% to 50% of dose-escalation patients had received checkpoint inhibitors. Among the approximately 50 dose-escalation patients, some 20 had hepatocellular carcinoma, approximately 15 melanoma, 9 renal cell carcinoma and 9 head and neck cancer. Peripheral TCRbeta sequencing aimed to test whether ivuxolimab altered TCR sequence diversity and caused clonal T-cell expansion. Three dose-escalation patients achieved partial responses, one with hepatocellular carcinoma and two with cutaneous melanoma. The paper reports the monotherapy dose-escalation portion (N ≈ 52 patients) of the phase I ivuxolimab trial. Intravenous ivuxolimab was administered to patients every 2 weeks at six dose levels: 0.01, 0.1, 0.3, 1.5, 3 and 10 mg/kg. The dose-escalation cohort was roughly 83% male with a mean age of around 64 years, ranging from roughly 23 to 80.

Via the germline V gene (reference sequence), CDR1 is SEHNR and CDR2 FQNEAQ. Germline trimming: 7 bases from V, 11 bases from J; junction bases outside gene matches: 17. The CDR3, cysteine through phenylalanine, is 15 amino acids long. Only the CDR3 part of the read is kept: 45 bases, read in frame from the first base. Comments on this clone: The antigen it recognizes is unknown. One base away there is no much larger clone; base qualities are not given.

Study-wide findings and limitations: Which antigens the clonally expanded peripheral T cells were specific for was not determined. In the 0.1-3.0 mg/kg groups, partial responders had among the lowest normalized peripheral clonal expansion, particularly in CD8+ T cells. At doses of 0.1 to 3.0 mg/kg, clonal expansion of both CD4+ and CD8+ blood T cells was observed from baseline to week 6. After ivuxolimab, CD8+ T cells had more expanded clones than CD4+ T cells on average. Low levels of normalized T-cell clonal expansion were also seen in some patients who did not respond.

For sequencing of the TCRbeta CDR3 region, genomic DNA was extracted from the sorted cells. The immunoSEQ Assay was used for sequencing of TCRbeta CDR3 regions. TCRdb mirrors the immuneACCESS table, restricted to in-frame sequences. Some clones are absent from its copies; in checked studies, under half trace to an unresolved V gene, and the reason for the others is unknown. This sample lists tens of thousands of clones; roughly 80% were detected once. Clones ranked in the top ten supply around 0.88% of the sample. The trial excluded patients who had a history of autoimmune disease or were on systemic immunosuppression. Peripheral blood for TCR sequencing was collected from all dose cohorts at baseline, on cycle 4 day 1, and on cycle 7 day 1. Samples were obtained from an open-label, multicenter, first-in-human phase I dose-escalation trial of ivuxolimab. The trial enrolled adults with locally advanced or metastatic head and neck squamous cell, hepatocellular, melanoma or renal cell carcinoma. Before TCR sequencing, CD4+ and CD8+ T cells were separately sorted from peripheral blood.

The sequenced sample was CD4+ or CD8+ T cells sorted from blood, obtained in a trial of the OX40 agonist ivuxolimab. The sequence links TRBV7-9 to TRBJ2-3; TRBD2 fits 8 bases in the junction. This receptor was obtained from an adult with an advanced solid tumor such as melanoma, head and neck, liver or kidney cancer. The CDR3 is CASTPRGGQDEGQYF. The sequenced DNA is TGTGCCAGCACCCCTCGCGGGGGGCAAGACGAGGGGCAGTATTTT. Reference TRBV7-9 and TRBJ2-3 genes cover what lies past the CDR3, so the full variable domain is DTGVSQNPRHKITKRGQNVTFRCDPISEHNRLYWYRQTLGQGPEFLTYFQNEAQLEKSRLLSDRFSAERPKGSFSTLEIQRTEQGDSAMYLCASTPRGGQDEGQYFGPGTRLTVL.